This TCR beta chain was identified in a study of T cells after yellow fever vaccination. Study outcomes and limitations: Weaker, the secondary response had a peak occurring faster, on day 5 versus 15. Shared CD4/CD8 clonotypes were a small share, likely from convergent recombination.

Via MiXCR, TCRdb re-called the 5' RACE reads, giving one row per CDR3 protein. The sample lists about 120,000 distinct CDR3 sequences, 13% to 15% occurring once. Comments on this clonotype: The target antigen is unknown.

The CDR3 sequence is 14 residues long. The ends were cut back, 5 bases at V and 8 bases at J, with 18 bases in the middle. Germline V gene lookup returns CDR1 MNHEY and CDR2 SVGEGT. Sequencing was performed on CD8+ T cells sorted from PBMCs, taken 5 days after the yellow fever booster vaccination. V usage is TRBV6-2 or TRBV6-3 and J usage is TRBJ1-2; possible D gene TRBD1, 6 bases. This sequence was found in a man between 18 and 35 years old who received the YFV17D yellow fever vaccine. This CDR3 is CASSLRTGFDGYTF. CDR3 nucleotides: TGTGCCAGCAGTCTACGAACAGGGTTTGACGGCTACACCTTC.